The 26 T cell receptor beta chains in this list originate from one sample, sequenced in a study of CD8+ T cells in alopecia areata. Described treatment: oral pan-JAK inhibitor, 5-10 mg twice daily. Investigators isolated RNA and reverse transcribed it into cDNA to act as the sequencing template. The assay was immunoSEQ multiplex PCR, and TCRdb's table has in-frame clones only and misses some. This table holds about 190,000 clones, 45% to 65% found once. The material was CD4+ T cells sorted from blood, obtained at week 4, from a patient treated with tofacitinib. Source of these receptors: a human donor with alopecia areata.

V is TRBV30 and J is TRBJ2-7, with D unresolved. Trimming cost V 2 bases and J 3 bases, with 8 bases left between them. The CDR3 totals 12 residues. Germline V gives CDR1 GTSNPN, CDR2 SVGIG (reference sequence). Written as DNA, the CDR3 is TGTGCCTGGAGTCACGTCCGCTACGAGCAGTACTTC. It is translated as CAWSHVRYEQYF.

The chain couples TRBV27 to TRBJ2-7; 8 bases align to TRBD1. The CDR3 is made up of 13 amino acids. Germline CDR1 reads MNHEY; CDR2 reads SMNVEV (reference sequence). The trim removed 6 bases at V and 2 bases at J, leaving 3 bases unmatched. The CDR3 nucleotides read TGTGCCAGCAGAACACAGGGGGCCTACGAGCAGTACTTC. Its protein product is CASRTQGAYEQYF.

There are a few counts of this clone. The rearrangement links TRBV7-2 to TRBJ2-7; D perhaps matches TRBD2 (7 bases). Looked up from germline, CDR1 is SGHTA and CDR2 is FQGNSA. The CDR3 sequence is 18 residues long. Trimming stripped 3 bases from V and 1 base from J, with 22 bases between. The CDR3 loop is CASSFRTPGASGSYEQYF. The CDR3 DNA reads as TGTGCCAGCAGCTTCCGAACCCCGGGGGCTAGCGGTTCCTACGAGCAGTACTTC.

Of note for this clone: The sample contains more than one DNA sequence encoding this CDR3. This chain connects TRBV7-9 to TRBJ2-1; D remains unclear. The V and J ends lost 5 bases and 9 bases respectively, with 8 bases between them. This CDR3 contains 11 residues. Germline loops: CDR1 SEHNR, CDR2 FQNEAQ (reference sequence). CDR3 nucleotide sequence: TGTGCCAGCAGCAGTCTGGCTGAGCAGTTCTTC. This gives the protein CASSSLAEQFF.

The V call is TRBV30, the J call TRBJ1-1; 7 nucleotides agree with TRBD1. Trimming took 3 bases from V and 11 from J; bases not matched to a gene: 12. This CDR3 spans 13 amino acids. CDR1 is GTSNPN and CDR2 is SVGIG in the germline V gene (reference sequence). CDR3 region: CAWRGDSAYGAFF. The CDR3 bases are TGTGCCTGGAGGGGGGACAGCGCATACGGGGCTTTCTTT.

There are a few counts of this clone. The CDR3: CAWRGTGGDTQYF. The CDR3 DNA follows: TGTGCCTGGAGGGGGACAGGGGGAGATACGCAGTATTTT. The rearrangement uses TRBV30 and TRBJ2-3; 11 bases are shared with TRBD1. Germline lookup yields CDR1 GTSNPN and CDR2 SVGIG (reference sequence). J gave up 5 bases and V 3 bases, and 1 base lay outside the gene matches. The CDR3 has 13 amino acids.

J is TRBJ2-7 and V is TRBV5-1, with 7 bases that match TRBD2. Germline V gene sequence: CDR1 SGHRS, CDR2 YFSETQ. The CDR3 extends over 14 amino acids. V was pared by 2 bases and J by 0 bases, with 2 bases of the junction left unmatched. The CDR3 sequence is CASSLLASSYEQYF. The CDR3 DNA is TGCGCCAGCAGCTTACTAGCGTCCTCCTACGAGCAGTACTTC. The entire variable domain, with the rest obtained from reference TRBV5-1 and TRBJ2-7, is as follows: KAGVTQTPRYLIKTRGQQVTLSCSPISGHRSVSWYQQTPGQGLQFLFEYFSETQRNKGNFPGRFSGRQFSNSRSEMNVSTLELGDSALYLCASSLLASSYEQYFGPGTRLTVT.

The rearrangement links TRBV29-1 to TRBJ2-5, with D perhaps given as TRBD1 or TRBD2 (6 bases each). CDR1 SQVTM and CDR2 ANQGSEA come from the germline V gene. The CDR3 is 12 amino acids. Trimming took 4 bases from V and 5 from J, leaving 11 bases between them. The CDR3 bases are TGCAGCGTTGTAGGGGGGAGCGAGACCCAGTACTTC. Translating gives CSVVGGSETQYF.

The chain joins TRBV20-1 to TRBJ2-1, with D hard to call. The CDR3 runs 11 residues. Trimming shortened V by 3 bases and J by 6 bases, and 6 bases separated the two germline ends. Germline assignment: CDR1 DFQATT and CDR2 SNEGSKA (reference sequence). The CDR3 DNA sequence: TGCAGTGCTAGTGGAGTCAATGAGCAGTTCTTC. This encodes CSASGVNEQFF.

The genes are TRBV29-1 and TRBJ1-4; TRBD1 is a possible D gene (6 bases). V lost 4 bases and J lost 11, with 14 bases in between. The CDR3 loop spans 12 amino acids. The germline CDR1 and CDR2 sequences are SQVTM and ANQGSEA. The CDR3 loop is CSVAKSGAKLFF. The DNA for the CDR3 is TGCAGCGTTGCAAAGTCAGGGGCCAAACTGTTTTTT.

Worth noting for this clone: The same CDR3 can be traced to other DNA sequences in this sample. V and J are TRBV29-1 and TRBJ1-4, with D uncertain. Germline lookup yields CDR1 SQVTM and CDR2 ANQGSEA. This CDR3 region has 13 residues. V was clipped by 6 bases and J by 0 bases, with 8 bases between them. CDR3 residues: CSVTGATNEKLFF. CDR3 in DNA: TGCAGCGTAACGGGTGCAACTAATGAAAAACTGTTTTTT.

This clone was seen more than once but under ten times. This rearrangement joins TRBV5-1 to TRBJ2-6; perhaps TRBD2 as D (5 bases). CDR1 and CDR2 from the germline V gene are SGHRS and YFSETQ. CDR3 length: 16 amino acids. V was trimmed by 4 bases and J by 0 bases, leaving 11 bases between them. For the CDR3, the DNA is TGCGCCAGCAGCCTGGAGGCATCCTCTGGGGCCAACGTCCTGACTTTC. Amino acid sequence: CASSLEASSGANVLTF.

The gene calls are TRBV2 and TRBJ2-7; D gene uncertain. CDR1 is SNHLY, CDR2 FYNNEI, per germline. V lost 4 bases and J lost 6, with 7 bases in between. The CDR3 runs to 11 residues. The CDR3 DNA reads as TGTGCCAGCAGTGGTTGGAGCGAGCAGTACTTC. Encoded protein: CASSGWSEQYF.

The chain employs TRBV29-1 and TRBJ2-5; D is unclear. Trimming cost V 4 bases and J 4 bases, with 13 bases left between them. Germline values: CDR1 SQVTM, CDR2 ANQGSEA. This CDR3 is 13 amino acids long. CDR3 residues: CSVAGRLIETQYF. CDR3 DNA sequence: TGCAGCGTTGCTGGACGCCTAATAGAGACCCAGTACTTC.

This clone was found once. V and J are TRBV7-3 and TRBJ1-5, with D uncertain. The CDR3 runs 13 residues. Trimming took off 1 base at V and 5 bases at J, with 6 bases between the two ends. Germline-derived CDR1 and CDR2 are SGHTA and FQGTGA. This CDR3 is CASSLRADQPQHF. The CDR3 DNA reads TGTGCCAGCAGCTTAAGGGCGGATCAGCCCCAGCATTTT.

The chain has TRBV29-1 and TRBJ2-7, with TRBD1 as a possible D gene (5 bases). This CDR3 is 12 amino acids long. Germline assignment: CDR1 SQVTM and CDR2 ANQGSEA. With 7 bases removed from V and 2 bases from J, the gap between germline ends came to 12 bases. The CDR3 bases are TGCAGCGGAGGACATACTACCTACGAGCAGTACTTC. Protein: CSGGHTTYEQYF.

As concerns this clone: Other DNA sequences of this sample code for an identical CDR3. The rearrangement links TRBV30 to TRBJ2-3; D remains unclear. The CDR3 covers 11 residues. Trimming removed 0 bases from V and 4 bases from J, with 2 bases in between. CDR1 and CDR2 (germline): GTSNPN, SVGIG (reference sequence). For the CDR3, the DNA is TGTGCCTGGAGTGTTTCAGATACGCAGTATTTT. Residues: CAWSVSDTQYF.

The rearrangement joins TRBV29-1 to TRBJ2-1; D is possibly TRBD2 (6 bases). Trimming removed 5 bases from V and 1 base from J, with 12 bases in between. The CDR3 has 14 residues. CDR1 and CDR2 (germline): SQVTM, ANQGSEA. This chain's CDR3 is CSVFGRLSYNEQFF. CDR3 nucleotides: TGCAGCGTTTTTGGGAGGCTTTCCTACAATGAGCAGTTCTTC.

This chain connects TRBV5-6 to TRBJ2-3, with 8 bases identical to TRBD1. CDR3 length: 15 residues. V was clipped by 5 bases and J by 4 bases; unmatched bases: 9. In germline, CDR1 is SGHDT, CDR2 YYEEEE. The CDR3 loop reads CASRLRGPTPDTQYF. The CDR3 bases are TGTGCCAGCAGACTCAGGGGGCCGACACCAGATACGCAGTATTTT.

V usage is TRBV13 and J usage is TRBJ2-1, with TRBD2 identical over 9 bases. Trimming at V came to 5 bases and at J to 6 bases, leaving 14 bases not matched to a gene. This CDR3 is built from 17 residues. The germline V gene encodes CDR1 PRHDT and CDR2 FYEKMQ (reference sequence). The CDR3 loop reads CASSQPLVGGRANEQFF. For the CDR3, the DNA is TGTGCCAGCAGCCAACCCCTGGTGGGCGGGAGGGCCAATGAGCAGTTCTTC.

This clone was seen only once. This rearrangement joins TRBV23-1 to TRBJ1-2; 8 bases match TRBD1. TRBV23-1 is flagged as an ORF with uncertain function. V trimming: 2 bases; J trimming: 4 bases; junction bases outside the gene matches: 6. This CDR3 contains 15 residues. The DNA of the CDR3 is TGCGCCAGCAGTCAAAAACCGGACAGGGCCTATGGCTACACCTTC. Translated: CASSQKPDRAYGYTF.

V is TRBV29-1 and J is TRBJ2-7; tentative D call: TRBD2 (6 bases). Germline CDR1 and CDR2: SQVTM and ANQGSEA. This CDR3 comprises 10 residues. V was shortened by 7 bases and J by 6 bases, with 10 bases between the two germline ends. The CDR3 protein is CSAGGAEQYF. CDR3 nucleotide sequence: TGCAGCGCTGGCGGGGCCGAGCAGTACTTC.

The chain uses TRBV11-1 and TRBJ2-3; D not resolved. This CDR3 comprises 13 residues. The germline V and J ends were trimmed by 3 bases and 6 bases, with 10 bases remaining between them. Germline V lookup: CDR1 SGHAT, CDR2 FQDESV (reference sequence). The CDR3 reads CASSFLYGDTQYF. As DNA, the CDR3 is TGTGCCAGCAGCTTCCTCTACGGGGATACGCAGTATTTT.

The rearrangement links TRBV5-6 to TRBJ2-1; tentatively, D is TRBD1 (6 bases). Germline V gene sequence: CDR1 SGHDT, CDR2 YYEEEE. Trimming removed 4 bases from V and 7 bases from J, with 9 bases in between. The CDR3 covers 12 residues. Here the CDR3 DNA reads TGTGCCAGCAGCCCAACAGGGAATGAGCAGTTCTTC. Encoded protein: CASSPTGNEQFF.

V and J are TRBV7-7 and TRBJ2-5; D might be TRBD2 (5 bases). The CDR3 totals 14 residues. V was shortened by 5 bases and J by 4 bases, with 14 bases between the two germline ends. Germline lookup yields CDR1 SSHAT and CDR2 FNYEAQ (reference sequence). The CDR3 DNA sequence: TGTGCCAGCAGCCCCGGAGGAGATGGAGAGACCCAGTACTTC. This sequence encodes CASSPGGDGETQYF.

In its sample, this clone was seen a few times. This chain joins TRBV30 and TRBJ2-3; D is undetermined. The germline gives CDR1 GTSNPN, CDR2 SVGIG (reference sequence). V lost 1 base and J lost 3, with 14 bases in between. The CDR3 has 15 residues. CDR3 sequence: CAWSEAPKGTDTQYF. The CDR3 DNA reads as TGTGCCTGGAGTGAGGCTCCTAAAGGAACAGATACGCAGTATTTT. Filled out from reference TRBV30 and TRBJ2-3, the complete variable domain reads SQTIHQWPATLVQPVGSPLSLECTVEGTSNPNLYWYRQAAGRGLQLLFYSVGIGQISSEVPQNLSASRPQDRQFILSSKKLLLSDSGFYLCAWSEAPKGTDTQYFGPGTRLTVL.